The 5 T cell receptor beta chains listed next were all sequenced from one sample in a study of blood T cell repertoires in COVID-19. Profiled with immunoSEQ multiplex PCR; TCRdb holds only in-frame clones, not every one. The repertoire consists of 350,000 to 400,000 clones, with around nine tenths occurring once and the leading ten covering less than 1.5%. Sequenced: PBMCs or T cells enriched from blood (not recorded which). These receptors were collected from a woman in her late teens or twenties who had recovered from COVID-19.

With respect to this clone: Other DNA sequences in this specimen translate into the identical CDR3. The chain employs TRBV9 and TRBJ1-2; 10 bases agree with TRBD1. Per the germline V gene, CDR1 is SGDLS and CDR2 is YYNGEE. The CDR3 covers 14 residues. Unmatched junction bases numbered 2, after V lost 3 bases and J lost 3 bases. This chain's CDR3 is CASSAGQGDYGYTF. CDR3 sequence (DNA): TGTGCCAGCAGCGCTGGACAGGGGGACTATGGCTACACCTTC.

The chain uses TRBV4-2 and TRBJ2-3; 10 bases are shared with TRBD2. The CDR3 covers 15 residues. With 0 bases clipped from V and 5 bases from J, the junction kept 2 bases outside the gene matches. The V gene's germline CDR1 is LGHNA and CDR2 YNFKEQ. For the CDR3, the DNA is TGTGCCAGCAGCCAAGAACTAGCGGGGAGAGATACGCAGTATTTT. This sequence encodes CASSQELAGRDTQYF.

This clone was picked up a small number of times. The chain carries TRBV7-3 and TRBJ2-3; 12 bases map to TRBD2. Germline values: CDR1 SGHTA, CDR2 FQGTGA. The V and J ends lost 3 bases and 5 bases, in that order; junction bases with no gene match: 6. The CDR3 length is 16 residues. CDR3: CASSFAPSGGGDTQYF. CDR3 DNA sequence: TGTGCCAGCAGCTTTGCCCCTAGCGGGGGGGGAGATACGCAGTATTTT.

The CDR3 DNA follows: TGTGCCAGCAGTTTATTGGCAGGGGACTATAATTCACCCCTCCACTTT. Amino acids: CASSLLAGDYNSPLHF. The V and J genes are TRBV27 and TRBJ1-6, with a tentative D call TRBD1 (6 bases). Germline V gives CDR1 MNHEY, CDR2 SMNVEV (reference sequence). This CDR3 comprises 16 residues. Trimming stripped 1 base from V and 3 bases from J, with 10 bases between.

The gene calls are TRBV7-3 and TRBJ2-7, with 7 positions matching TRBD2. Germline V gene lookup returns CDR1 SGHTA and CDR2 FQGTGA. The CDR3 extends over 13 amino acids. Germline trimming cut 5 bases from V and 7 bases from J; bases unmatched to any gene: 8. For the CDR3, the DNA is TGTGCCAGCAGCGCACACGGGGGGAGGGAGCAGTACTTC. It specifies CASSAHGGREQYF.